This TCR beta chain was identified in a study of vaccination and CD4 T cells after COVID-19. Background on the study: Post-vaccination specimens were collected at a median of around 72 days following dose two (range 14 to 241). Both day-14 and day-161-to-241 post-vaccine samples exist for a few convalescent patients.

TCRdb re-analysed the PCR reads in MiXCR, keeping a single row per CDR3 protein. The data show about 28,000 distinct CDR3 sequences, with approximately 48% seen just once and approximately 6.1% held by the top ten. Study outcomes and limitations: The cohort comprised relatively few convalescent patients, and no early post-infection timepoints were analyzed. Researchers report that 304 of 307 vaccine-specific clones in convalescent patients proved spike mono-reactive.

Germline CDR1 and CDR2: MGHRA and YSYEKL. The V segment lost 1 base and the J segment 1 base; nucleotides outside the gene matches: 4. The CDR3 has 16 amino acids. About this clonotype itself: Its target is not known.

Stated time point: late sampling 161 to 241 days after vaccination in a few convalescent patients. The origin of this receptor is a human donor who had recovered from COVID-19. The chain uses TRBV4-1 and TRBJ1-5, with TRBD1 matching over 7 bases. The sequencing used CD4+ T cells from blood, collected about 7 months after SARS-CoV-2 vaccination. In DNA, the CDR3 is TGCGCCAGCAGCCAAGCCCCCAGGGGGAGCAATCAGCCCCAGCATTTT. It is translated as CASSQAPRGSNQPQHF.